One sample yielded the 27 T cell receptor beta chains listed below, sequenced in a study of T-cell reconstitution after alpha-beta-depleted transplantation in children. Library preparation (for TCRbeta) was performed with unique molecular identifiers. TCRdb recomputed calls from the PCR reads with MiXCR, one row per CDR3 protein. The sample includes about 250,000 distinct CDR3 sequences, 20% to 30% of them seen just once. This specimen consisted of PBMCs, mostly from graft donor cells, obtained 360 days after TCRalphabeta/CD19-depleted stem cell transplant. The receptors were gathered from a female patient aged 2-15 years who had a stem cell transplant for congenital amegakaryocytic thrombocytopenia, so the T cells may come from the graft donor.

This clonotype was counted between two and nine times. The V and J genes are TRBV12-3 or TRBV12-4 and TRBJ2-1; D remains unclear. The CDR3 loop spans 16 amino acids. V dropped 6 bases and J dropped 0 bases, with 15 bases sitting between them. This chain's CDR3 is CASSPRGKFSYNEQFF. CDR3 DNA: TGTGCCAGCAGCCCCCGCGGCAAATTCTCCTACAATGAGCAGTTCTTC.

J is TRBJ2-7 and V is TRBV4-3, with D maybe TRBD2 (6 bases). CDR1 is LGHNA, CDR2 YSLEER, per germline. Trimming took off 4 bases at V and 0 bases at J, with 13 bases between the two ends. The CDR3 covers 15 residues. The CDR3 sequence is CASSPRDGSSYEQYF. CDR3 nucleotides: TGCGCCAGCAGCCCCCGGGACGGGAGCTCCTACGAGCAGTACTTC.

This clonotype was counted between two and nine times. V is TRBV5-1 and J is TRBJ2-7; 7 bases match TRBD1. After removal of 3 bases from V and 2 bases from J, the junction contained 11 bases not matched to a gene. The germline CDR1 and CDR2 sequences are SGHRS and YFSETQ. This CDR3 has 16 residues. This chain's CDR3 is CASSSSRQGPTYEQYF. CDR3 bases: TGCGCCAGCAGCTCCTCTAGACAGGGTCCTACCTACGAGCAGTACTTC.

The CDR3 region has the DNA TGTGCCAGCAGCTTAGTTGGGACAGCCCACAATGAGCAGTTCTTC. This codes for CASSLVGTAHNEQFF. The rearrangement uses TRBV7-9 and TRBJ2-1, with 7 bases aligning to TRBD1. V dropped 1 base and J dropped 5; count of bases not matched to a gene: 5. The CDR3 is made up of 15 amino acids. Germline V gene lookup returns CDR1 SEHNR and CDR2 FQNEAQ (reference sequence). Looking up the rest from reference TRBV7-9 and TRBJ2-1 gives the full variable domain: DTGVSQNPRHKITKRGQNVTFRCDPISEHNRLYWYRQTLGQGPEFLTYFQNEAQLEKSRLLSDRFSAERPKGSFSTLEIQRTEQGDSAMYLCASSLVGTAHNEQFFGPGTRLTVL.

The chain recombines TRBV7-2 with TRBJ2-5; tentatively, D is TRBD2 (7 bases). The CDR3 totals 13 residues. Germline V lookup: CDR1 SGHTA, CDR2 FQGNSA. V was pared by 5 bases and J by 5 bases, with 12 bases between. The CDR3 here is CASSHEGGETQYF. DNA for the CDR3: TGTGCCAGCAGCCACGAGGGGGGGGAGACCCAGTACTTC. The complete variable domain, with remaining parts taken from reference TRBV7-2 and TRBJ2-5, reads GAGVSQSPSNKVTEKGKDVELRCDPISGHTALYWYRQSLGQGLEFLIYFQGNSAPDKSGLPSDRFSAERTGGSVSTLTIQRTQQEDSAVYLCASSHEGGETQYFGPGTRLLVL.

This clonotype was observed a few times. The chain uses TRBV7-2 and TRBJ2-2; the match to TRBD2 covers 7 bases. CDR1 is SGHTA and CDR2 is FQGNSA in the germline V gene. The CDR3 runs 14 residues. V dropped 8 bases and J dropped 8; count of bases not matched to a gene: 11. The CDR3 DNA follows: TGTGCCAGCGTTACTAGCGTCCGTATTGGGGAGCTGTTTTTT. Translating it yields CASVTSVRIGELFF.

J is TRBJ2-3 and V is TRBV9, with a tentative D call TRBD1 (5 bases). V was pared by 3 bases and J by 0 bases, with 8 bases between. This CDR3 is built from 14 residues. Looked up from germline, CDR1 is SGDLS and CDR2 is YYNGEE. The CDR3 region is CASSATGSTDTQYF. As DNA, the CDR3 is TGTGCCAGCAGCGCCACAGGTAGCACAGATACGCAGTATTTT.

This clonotype was counted only a few times. The V call is TRBV7-9, the J call TRBJ2-1; D is undetermined. CDR3 size: 12 residues. Germline V gene data show CDR1 as SEHNR and CDR2 as FQNEAQ (reference sequence). V dropped 5 bases and J dropped 10 bases, with 12 bases sitting between them. The CDR3 coding sequence is TGTGCCAGCAGCCACGGATCTTTAGAGCAGTTCTTC. Amino acid sequence: CASSHGSLEQFF.

In this sample, this clonotype turned up once. The chain couples TRBV4-2 to TRBJ2-5; D is perhaps TRBD2 (7 bases). Germline V gene sequence: CDR1 LGHNA, CDR2 YNFKEQ. The CDR3 runs to 17 residues. V was clipped by 1 base and J by 2 bases, with 17 bases between them. CDR3 loop: CASSQGGGGLPQETQYF. In DNA form, the CDR3 reads TGTGCCAGCAGCCAAGGGGGAGGGGGACTACCTCAAGAGACCCAGTACTTC.

This clonotype has just a few counts. This chain connects TRBV7-9 to TRBJ2-2; unclear D gene. In germline, CDR1 is SEHNR, CDR2 FQNEAQ (reference sequence). Trimming pared 2 bases from V and 6 bases from J, leaving 7 bases between. There are 13 residues in the CDR3. CDR3 amino acids: CASSLPPAGELFF. In DNA, the CDR3 is TGTGCCAGCAGCTTACCCCCAGCCGGGGAGCTGTTTTTT.

The chain combines TRBV5-6 with TRBJ2-7; D could derive from TRBD1 or TRBD2 (5 bases each). The CDR3 sequence is 17 residues long. Trimming removed 4 bases from V and 9 bases from J, with 29 bases in between. CDR1 is SGHDT and CDR2 is YYEEEE in the germline V gene. The CDR3 spells CASSARDQHLLRLVQYF. Here the CDR3 DNA reads TGTGCCAGCAGCGCCCGGGACCAACACCTTCTACGTTTGGTGCAGTACTTC.

This clonotype showed up just a few times. The genes are TRBV29-1 and TRBJ2-5; a possible D gene is TRBD1 (6 bases). Germline CDR1 reads SQVTM; CDR2 reads ANQGSEA. Trimming took off 6 bases at V and 0 bases at J, with 11 bases between the two ends. The CDR3 is made up of 13 amino acids. CDR3: CSVLDSYQETQYF. The CDR3 DNA follows: TGCAGCGTCCTGGACAGCTACCAAGAGACCCAGTACTTC. The variable domain in full, completed from reference TRBV29-1 and TRBJ2-5, reads SAVISQKPSRDICQRGTSLTIQCQVDSQVTMMFWYRQQPGQSLTLIATANQGSEATYESGFVIDKFPISRPNLTFSTLTVSNMSPEDSSIYLCSVLDSYQETQYFGPGTRLLVL.

The chain uses TRBV10-3 and TRBJ2-3; 7 positions match TRBD2. The J segment lost 4 bases and the V segment lost 8 bases, leaving 9 bases of the junction unmatched. Germline CDR1 reads ENHRY; CDR2 reads SYGVKD. The CDR3 runs to 14 residues. CDR3 region: CAIREPAGADTQYF. CDR3 nucleotides: TGTGCCATCCGGGAGCCTGCGGGGGCAGATACGCAGTATTTT.

This rearrangement joins TRBV12-3 or TRBV12-4 to TRBJ1-2; a possible D gene is TRBD1 (6 bases). The V gene lost 6 bases and the J gene lost 10 bases, with 15 bases spanning the gap. The CDR3 loop spans 12 amino acids. CDR3 in amino acids: CASSQSPGDYTF. CDR3 DNA: TGTGCCAGCAGCCAAAGCCCAGGGGACTACACCTTC.

This clonotype was seen many times. This rearrangement joins TRBV12-3 or TRBV12-4 to TRBJ2-7; D assignment may be TRBD1 or TRBD2 (5 bases each). Deletions cut 3 bases from V and 3 bases from J, with 9 bases between. CDR3 length: 13 residues. CDR3: CASSFGTIYEQYF. CDR3 bases: TGTGCCAGCAGTTTCGGGACGATCTACGAGCAGTACTTC.

Only a few counts were recorded for this clonotype. This CDR3 is CSASYEDTQYF. In DNA, the CDR3 is TGCAGTGCTAGTTACGAGGATACGCAGTATTTT. V gene TRBV20-1 combines with J gene TRBJ2-3; D is ambiguous. The CDR3 loop spans 11 amino acids. Trimming stripped 3 bases from V and 6 bases from J, with 7 bases between. Germline V gene lookup returns CDR1 DFQATT and CDR2 SNEGSKA (reference sequence).

The rearrangement joins TRBV24-1 to TRBJ2-3; no clear D. With 5 bases removed from V and 2 bases from J, the gap between germline ends came to 16 bases. This CDR3 contains 16 residues. Germline CDR1 is KGHDR and CDR2 is SFDVKD. The chain's CDR3 is CATSGPVGGDTDTQYF. The CDR3 nucleotides are TGTGCCACCAGTGGACCAGTGGGCGGAGACACAGATACGCAGTATTTT.

This clonotype has just a few counts. The chain employs TRBV28 and TRBJ2-7; possibly TRBD2 for D (6 bases). The CDR3 has 15 residues. Trimming cost V 5 bases and J 1 base, with 15 bases left between them. Germline V CDR1 and CDR2: MDHEN, SYDVKM. CDR3 in DNA: TGTGCCAGCAGTGCGGGGTCACCAAGGTCCTACGAGCAGTACTTC. The encoded protein is CASSAGSPRSYEQYF.

This clonotype was found a few times. V gene TRBV7-2 combines with J gene TRBJ2-1, with TRBD2 matching over 8 bases. J lost 7 bases, V lost 2 bases, and 7 bases had no gene match. Germline-derived CDR1 and CDR2 are SGHTA and FQGNSA. This CDR3 has 15 residues. CDR3 sequence (DNA): TGTGCCAGCAGCTTAAACGGGGGGGGTAGTAATGAGCAGTTCTTC. This encodes CASSLNGGGSNEQFF.

This clonotype was picked up a small number of times. The rearrangement joins TRBV12-3 or TRBV12-4 to TRBJ2-1; 8 bases agree with TRBD1. CDR3 length: 15 amino acids. V lost 5 bases to trimming and J lost 6 bases; unmatched junction nucleotides: 9. This chain's CDR3 is CASSQRQGSSNEQFF. The CDR3 DNA reads TGTGCCAGCAGTCAACGACAGGGGAGTTCCAATGAGCAGTTCTTC.

This clonotype came up many times. The chain carries TRBV12-3 or TRBV12-4 and TRBJ2-5, with D unresolved. The CDR3 runs to 15 residues. V lost 6 bases and J lost 1, with 15 bases in between. CDR3 in amino acids: CASSYLGVGQETQYF. In nucleotides, the CDR3 is TGTGCCAGCAGCTACCTTGGGGTCGGCCAAGAGACCCAGTACTTC.

The chain has TRBV20-1 and TRBJ1-6, with a tentative D call TRBD1 (6 bases). The CDR3 extends over 14 amino acids. Germline CDR1 DFQATT, CDR2 SNEGSKA (reference sequence). V lost 0 bases and J lost 9, with 12 bases in between. The CDR3 nucleotides read TGCAGTGCTAGAGATGAGGTCAGGGGTTCACCCCTCCACTTT. This codes for CSARDEVRGSPLHF.

This rearrangement joins TRBV5-6 to TRBJ2-3, with 7 bases lining up with TRBD1. Germline-derived CDR1 and CDR2 are SGHDT and YYEEEE. The CDR3 sequence is 15 residues long. Trimming cost V 4 bases and J 2 bases; bases outside gene matches: 7. This chain's CDR3 is CASSVKTGFTDTQYF. As DNA, the CDR3 is TGTGCCAGCAGCGTAAAGACAGGGTTCACAGATACGCAGTATTTT.

This clonotype was seen many times. V is TRBV12-3 or TRBV12-4 and J is TRBJ1-1; no reliable D call. This CDR3 is 13 amino acids long. V gave up 6 bases and J gave up 2 bases, with 10 bases separating them. Here the CDR3 DNA reads TGTGCCAGCAGCCTCTGGACCAACACTGAAGCTTTCTTT. This encodes CASSLWTNTEAFF.

V is TRBV5-6 and J is TRBJ2-2; D unclear. The CDR3 contains 15 residues. In germline, CDR1 is SGHDT, CDR2 YYEEEE. Deletions cut 0 bases from V and 2 bases from J, with 8 bases between. CDR3: CASSLALTNTGELFF. The CDR3 DNA reads as TGTGCCAGCAGCTTGGCCTTGACAAACACCGGGGAGCTGTTTTTT.

This clonotype was found a few times. The chain has TRBV7-8 and TRBJ2-5, with 7 bases lining up with TRBD1. With V trimmed by 5 bases and J by 5 bases, 8 bases remained unmatched. The CDR3 covers 14 residues. Germline V CDR1 and CDR2: SGHVS, FQNEAQ. The CDR3 DNA reads as TGTGCCAGCAGCCTCGACAGGGTTGGGGAGACCCAGTACTTC. Its protein product is CASSLDRVGETQYF.

In this sample, this clonotype turned up a few times. V usage is TRBV7-2 and J usage is TRBJ2-2, with D possibly being TRBD2 (6 bases). CDR3 length: 16 amino acids. V was clipped by 3 bases and J by 5 bases, with 16 bases between them. The V gene's germline CDR1 is SGHTA and CDR2 FQGNSA. The CDR3 here is CASSFPIGSGTGELFF. The CDR3 DNA is TGTGCCAGCAGCTTTCCCATCGGGAGTGGGACCGGGGAGCTGTTTTTT.